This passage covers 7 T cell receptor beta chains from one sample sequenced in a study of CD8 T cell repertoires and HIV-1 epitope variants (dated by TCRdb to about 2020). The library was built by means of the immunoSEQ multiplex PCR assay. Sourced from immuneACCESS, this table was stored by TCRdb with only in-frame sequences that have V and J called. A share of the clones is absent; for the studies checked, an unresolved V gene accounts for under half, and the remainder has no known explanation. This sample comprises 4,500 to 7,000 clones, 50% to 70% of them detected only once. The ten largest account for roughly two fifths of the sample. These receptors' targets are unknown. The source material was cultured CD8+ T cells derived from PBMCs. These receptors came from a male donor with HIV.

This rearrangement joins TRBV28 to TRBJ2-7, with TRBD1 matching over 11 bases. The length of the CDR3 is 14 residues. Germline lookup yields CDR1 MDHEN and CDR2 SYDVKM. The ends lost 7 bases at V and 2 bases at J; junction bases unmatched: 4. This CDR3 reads CASNPGQGAYEQYF. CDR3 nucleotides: TGTGCCAGCAATCCGGGACAGGGGGCCTACGAGCAGTACTTC.

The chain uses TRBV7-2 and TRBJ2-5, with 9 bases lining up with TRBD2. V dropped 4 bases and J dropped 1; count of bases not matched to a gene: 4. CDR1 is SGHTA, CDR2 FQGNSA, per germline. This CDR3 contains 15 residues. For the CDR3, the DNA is TGTGCCAGCAGCTCCGGCGGGGGGGTCCAAGAGACCCAGTACTTC. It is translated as CASSSGGGVQETQYF.

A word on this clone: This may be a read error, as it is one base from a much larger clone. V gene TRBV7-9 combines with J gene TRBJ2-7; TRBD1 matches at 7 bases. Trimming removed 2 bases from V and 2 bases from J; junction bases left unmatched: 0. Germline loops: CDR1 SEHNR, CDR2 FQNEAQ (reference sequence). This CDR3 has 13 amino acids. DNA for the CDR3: TGTGCCAGCAGCTTACAGGGGGCCTACGAGCAGTACTTC. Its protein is CASSLQGAYEQYF.

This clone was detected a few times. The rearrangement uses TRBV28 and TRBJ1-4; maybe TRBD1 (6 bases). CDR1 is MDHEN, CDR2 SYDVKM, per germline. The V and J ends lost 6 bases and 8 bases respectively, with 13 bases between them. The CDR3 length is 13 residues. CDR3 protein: CASSPSGGEKLFF. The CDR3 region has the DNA TGTGCCAGCAGCCCTTCCGGGGGCGAAAAACTGTTTTTT.

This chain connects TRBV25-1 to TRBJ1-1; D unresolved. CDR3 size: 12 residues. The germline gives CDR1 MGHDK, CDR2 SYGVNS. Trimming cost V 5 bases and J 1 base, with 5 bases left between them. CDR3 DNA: TGTGCCAGCAGTTTCCAGAACACTGAAGCTTTCTTT. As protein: CASSFQNTEAFF.

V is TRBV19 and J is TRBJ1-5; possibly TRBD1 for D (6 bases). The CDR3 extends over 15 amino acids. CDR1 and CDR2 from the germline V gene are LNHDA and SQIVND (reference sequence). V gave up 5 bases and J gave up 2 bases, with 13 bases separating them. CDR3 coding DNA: TGTGCCAGTAGTTCAACAGGGACGGGCAATCAGCCCCAGCATTTT. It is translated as CASSSTGTGNQPQHF.

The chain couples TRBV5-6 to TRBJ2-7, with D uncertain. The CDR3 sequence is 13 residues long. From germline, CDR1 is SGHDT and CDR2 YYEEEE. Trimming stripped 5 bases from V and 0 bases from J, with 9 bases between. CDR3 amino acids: CASSPTVSYEQYF. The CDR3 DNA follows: TGTGCCAGCAGTCCGACCGTCTCCTACGAGCAGTACTTC. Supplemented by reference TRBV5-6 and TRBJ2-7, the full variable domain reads DAGVTQSPTHLIKTRGQQVTLRCSPKSGHDTVSWYQQALGQGPQFIFQYYEEEERQRGNFPDRFSGHQFPNYSSELNVNALLLGDSALYLCASSPTVSYEQYFGPGTRLTVT.